Detailed here is one T cell receptor (beta chain). The antigen is unknown. There are 14 residues in the CDR3. The V gene lost 3 bases and the J gene lost 5 bases, with 10 bases spanning the gap. Germline V gene lookup returns CDR1 LNHDA and CDR2 SQIVND (reference sequence). Using immunoSEQ multiplex PCR, the repertoire was profiled, and TCRdb retains in-frame clones only, with some absent. The sample lists 2 million to 2.5 million clones, more than 90% occurring once. The data are from a study of shared clonotypes between healthy human individuals. Findings and limits, study-wide: Compared with clonotypes that all four donors shared, non-shared clonotypes had lower generation probabilities. Sequencing depth was predicted to influence how clonotypes are shared among donors. Naive subsets generally had larger estimated richness than memory subsets.

This receptor was identified in a young man in good health. The specimen sequenced was naive CD4+ T cells sorted from blood. Subset described: CD45RA+ positively selected. The V and J genes are TRBV19 and TRBJ2-2; TRBD2 is a possible D gene (5 bases). CDR3 sequence reads: CASSISRVTGELFF. CDR3 in DNA: TGTGCCAGTAGTATTTCGAGGGTGACCGGGGAGCTGTTTTTT.